This record looks at one T cell receptor beta chain sequence and its context. The CDR3 runs to 11 residues. These data belong to a study of blood T cell repertoires in COVID-19. Those enrolled in Seattle joined during active infection and were followed longitudinally afterward. Authors' methods: Scientists estimated how many nucleated cells there were by amplifying reference gene primers. Sequencing used immunoSEQ multiplex PCR; TCRdb keeps in-frame clones, though not all of them. That table furnishes V, J and clone size, whereas the DNA furnished D and trimming. The data hold 60,000 to 65,000 clones, with 65% to 90% observed a single time.

The V gene is TRBV21-1, the J gene TRBJ2-3; the DNA was not used to check the table's D call, TRBD2. TRBV21-1 is noted as a pseudogene. The sequencing input was peripheral blood. This TCR came from a man between 45 and 60 years old with COVID-19, enrolled during active disease. This CDR3 is CASSKGPTQYF. The CDR3 DNA sequence: TGTGCCAGCAGCAAAGGTCCGACGCAGTATTTT.